The following is a TCR beta chain sequence with its context. Per the germline V gene, CDR1 is GTSNPN and CDR2 is SVGIG (reference sequence). V was clipped by 3 bases and J by 5 bases; unmatched bases: 5. The CDR3 consists of 13 residues. This entry comes from a study of blood T cell repertoires in COVID-19. At the level of the study: The origin of the acute and convalescent COVID-19 samples was the United States, Italy and Spain. PBMCs, B-cell-depleted T cells, or T cells provided the cDNA or gDNA that made up the material.

Original processing methods: It was from reference gene primer amplification that nucleated cell counts were estimated. Generated by immunoSEQ multiplex PCR, the TCRdb table keeps only in-frame clones and is missing some. Clone size and the V and J calls come from that table; the DNA yielded D and trimming. Here the sample spans 90,000 or so clones, roughly 82% being singletons. V and J are TRBV30 and TRBJ1-2; 8 nucleotides agree with TRBD1. This TCR was sampled from a human donor in a cohort sampled during active COVID-19. Sequenced: peripheral blood. This CDR3 reads CAWSRGREYGYTF. The CDR3 DNA reads TGTGCCTGGAGCAGGGGGCGAGAATATGGCTACACCTTC. The variable domain in full, with the rest retrieved from reference TRBV30 and TRBJ1-2, is SQTIHQWPATLVQPVGSPLSLECTVEGTSNPNLYWYRQAAGRGLQLLFYSVGIGQISSEVPQNLSASRPQDRQFILSSKKLLLSDSGFYLCAWSRGREYGYTFGSGTRLTVV.